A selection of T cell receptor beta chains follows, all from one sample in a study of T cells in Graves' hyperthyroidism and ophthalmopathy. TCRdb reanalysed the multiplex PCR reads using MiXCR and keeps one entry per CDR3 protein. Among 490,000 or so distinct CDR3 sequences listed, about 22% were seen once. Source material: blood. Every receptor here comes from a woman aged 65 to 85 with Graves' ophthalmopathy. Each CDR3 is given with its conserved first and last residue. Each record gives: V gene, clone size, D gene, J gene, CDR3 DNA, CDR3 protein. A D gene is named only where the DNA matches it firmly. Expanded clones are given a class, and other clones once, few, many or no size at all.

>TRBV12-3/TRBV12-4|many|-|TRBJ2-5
TGTGCCAGCAGTTATGAGGGAAGGGGGACCCAGTACTTC
CASSYEGRGTQYF
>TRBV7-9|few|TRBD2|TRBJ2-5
TGTGCCAGCAGCTTCGCGGGAGGGAAAGAGACCCAGTACTTC
CASSFAGGKETQYF
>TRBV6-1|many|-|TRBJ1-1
TGTGCCAGCCCCCGTAGGGCAGGGTTGGACACTGAAGCTTTCTTT
CASPRRAGLDTEAFF
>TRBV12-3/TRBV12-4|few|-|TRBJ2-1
TGTGCCAGCAGTACCTCGGGCAATGAGCAGTTCTTC
CASSTSGNEQFF
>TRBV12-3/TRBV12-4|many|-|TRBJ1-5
TGTGCCAGCAGTCCTAAGAATAGCAATCAGCCCCAGCATTTT
CASSPKNSNQPQHF
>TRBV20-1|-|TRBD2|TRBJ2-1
TGCAGTGTGGCGCGTCTAGCGGGAGTGGACAATGAGCAGTTCTTC
CSVARLAGVDNEQFF
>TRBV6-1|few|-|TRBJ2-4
TGTGCCAGCAGTTTTCCTCCACAACTAGCCAAAAACATTCAGTACTTC
CASSFPPQLAKNIQYF
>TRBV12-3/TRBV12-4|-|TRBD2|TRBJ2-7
TGTGCCAGCAGCCCGAGAGGGGCGGGAGCGTCCTACGAGCAGTACTTC
CASSPRGAGASYEQYF
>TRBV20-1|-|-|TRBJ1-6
TGCAGTGCTAGGGCCATTGCAGGTGTCTCACCCCTCCACTTT
CSARAIAGVSPLHF
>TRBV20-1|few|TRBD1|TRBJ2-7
TGCAGTGCTCGGAGGACAGGGAATGTCTACGAGCAGTACTTC
CSARRTGNVYEQYF
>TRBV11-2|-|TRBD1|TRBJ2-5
TGTGCCAGCAGCGGTTTCGGCGAGGGGGCTCGGGAGACCCAGTACTTC
CASSGFGEGARETQYF
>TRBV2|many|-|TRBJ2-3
TGTGCCAGCAAGTGGGGGGGCGGGAGCACAGATACGCAGTATTTT
CASKWGGGSTDTQYF
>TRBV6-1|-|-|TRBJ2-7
TGTGCCAGCAGAAACGGAGGGGGGTACGAGCAGTACTTC
CASRNGGGYEQYF
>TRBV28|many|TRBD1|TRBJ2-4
TGTGCCAGCAGTTCGACAGGGATGGGGGACAAAAACATTCAGTACTTC
CASSSTGMGDKNIQYF
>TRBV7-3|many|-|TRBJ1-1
TGTGCCAGCAGCCCTGCAGGGAGGACTGAAGCTTTCTTT
CASSPAGRTEAFF
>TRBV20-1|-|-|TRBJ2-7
TGCAGTGCCCTCAGCTCCTACGAGCAGTACTTC
CSALSSYEQYF
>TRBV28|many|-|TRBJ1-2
TGTGCCAGCACCTCCGAGTCTGCAGACTCCTTTAACTATGGCTACACCTTC
CASTSESADSFNYGYTF
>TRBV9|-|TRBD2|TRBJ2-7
TGTGCCAGCAGCCGCCGGGGACTAGCGGACAACAATGAGCAGTACTTC
CASSRRGLADNNEQYF
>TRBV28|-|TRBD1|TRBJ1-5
TGTGCCAGCAGTCCCGAGACAGGGTTCGGCAATCAGCCCCAGCATTTT
CASSPETGFGNQPQHF
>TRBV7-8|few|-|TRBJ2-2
TGTGCCAGCAGCTCACTAGCTGGATTTGCCACCGGGGAGCTGTTTTTT
CASSSLAGFATGELFF
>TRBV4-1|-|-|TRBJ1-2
TGCGCCAGCAGCCAAGATCATAGGCAAAACTATGGCTACACCTTC
CASSQDHRQNYGYTF
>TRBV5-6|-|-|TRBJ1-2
TGTGCCAGCAGCTCGGCCAGCAGGGGCTATGGCTACACCTTC
CASSSASRGYGYTF
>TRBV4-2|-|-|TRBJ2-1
TGTGCCAGCAGCCAAAGCCCCCTCGGTGAGCAGTTCTTC
CASSQSPLGEQFF
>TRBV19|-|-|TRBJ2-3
TGTGCCAGTAGTATAGGGTCTGCAGATACGCAGTATTTT
CASSIGSADTQYF
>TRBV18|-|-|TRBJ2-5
TGTGCCAGCTCACCAATCGAGGAGACCCAGTACTTC
CASSPIEETQYF
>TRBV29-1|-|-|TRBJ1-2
TGCAGCGTTGAGAGGCCGATTACAGATTCTAACTATGGCTACACCTTC
CSVERPITDSNYGYTF
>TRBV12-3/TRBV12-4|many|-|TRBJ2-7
TGTGCCAGCAGTTTTACTGGAGGACACGAGCAGTACTTC
CASSFTGGHEQYF
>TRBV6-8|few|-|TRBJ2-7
TGTGCCAGTTACCGGGACACCTTATACGAGCAGTACTTC
CASYRDTLYEQYF
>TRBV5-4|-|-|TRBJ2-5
TGTGCCAGCAGCGGGACAAACCAAGAGACCCAGTACTTC
CASSGTNQETQYF
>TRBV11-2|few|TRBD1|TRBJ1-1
TGTGCCAGCAGCTTAGTTCCCTCAGGGGGCACTGAAGCTTTCTTT
CASSLVPSGGTEAFF
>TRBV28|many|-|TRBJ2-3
TGTGCCAGCACCACAAGCCAGAGGGCCACAGATACGCAGTATTTT
CASTTSQRATDTQYF
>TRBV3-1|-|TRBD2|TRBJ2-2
TGTGCCAGCATTCGCACGACGGGAGGGGCCGGGGAGCTGTTTTTT
CASIRTTGGAGELFF
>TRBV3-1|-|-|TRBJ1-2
TGTGCCAGCAGCCAATATGAGGGTCCGGGCTATGGCTACACCTTC
CASSQYEGPGYGYTF
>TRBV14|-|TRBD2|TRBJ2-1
TGTGCCAGCAGCCATAGAACTAGCGGGAGGGCCTCGGGTGAGCAGTTCTTC
CASSHRTSGRASGEQFF
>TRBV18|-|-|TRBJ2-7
TGTGCCAGCTCACCGAGCGGGCCTCCTGGCGAGCAGTACTTC
CASSPSGPPGEQYF
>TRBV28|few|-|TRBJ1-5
TGTGCCAGCAGTTTGGGGGGGGGGCTTCAGCCCCAGCATTTT
CASSLGGGLQPQHF
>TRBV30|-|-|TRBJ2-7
TGTGCCTGGAGTGTAAGGTCAGGGTTCGGCGAGCAGTACTTC
CAWSVRSGFGEQYF
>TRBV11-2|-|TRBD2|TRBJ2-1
TGTGCCAGCAGCTTAGAGGGACTAGCGTCCTACAATGAGCAGTTCTTC
CASSLEGLASYNEQFF
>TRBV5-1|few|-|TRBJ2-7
TGCGCCAGCAGCCTAGGGACGGCCCTGCTCTACGAGCAGTACTTC
CASSLGTALLYEQYF
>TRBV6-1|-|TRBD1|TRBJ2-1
TGTGCCAGCAGTGAAGGGGGGACAGGGGGCTCGAAGCAGTTCTTC
CASSEGGTGGSKQFF
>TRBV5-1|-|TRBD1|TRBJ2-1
TGCGCCAGCAGCACTAGGACAGGGGGCGATGAGCAGTTCTTC
CASSTRTGGDEQFF
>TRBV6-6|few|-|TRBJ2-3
TGTGCCAGCAGTTACTCGTCGTCCGGGATCCGCACAGATACGCAGTATTTT
CASSYSSSGIRTDTQYF
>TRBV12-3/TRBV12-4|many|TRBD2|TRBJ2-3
TGTGCCAGCAGTTCAACCGGGACTAGCGGGAGAGGAGATACGCAGTATTTT
CASSSTGTSGRGDTQYF
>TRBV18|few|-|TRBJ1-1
TGTGCCAGCTCGCTAGCGTCCGGGCCGGGGGACACTGAAGCTTTCTTT
CASSLASGPGDTEAFF
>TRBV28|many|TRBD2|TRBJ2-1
TGTGCCAGCAGTTTTCGGACTAGCGGTTCCTACAATGAGCAGTTCTTC
CASSFRTSGSYNEQFF
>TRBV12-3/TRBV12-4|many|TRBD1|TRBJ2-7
TGTGCCAGCAGTTCGAGGACAGGATTAAACTACGAGCAGTACTTC
CASSSRTGLNYEQYF
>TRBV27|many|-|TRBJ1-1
TGTGCCAGCAGACCCCTCGTCAGAGGGACTGAAGCTTTCTTT
CASRPLVRGTEAFF
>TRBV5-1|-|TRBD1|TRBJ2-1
TGCGCCAGCAGCCAATGGGGAAGCTTGGGGACAGGGATCCATGAGCAGTTCTTC
CASSQWGSLGTGIHEQFF
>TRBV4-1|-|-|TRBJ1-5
TGCGCCAGCAGCCAATCGGCCGGGAATCAGCCCCAGCATTTT
CASSQSAGNQPQHF